This TCR beta chain was obtained from a study of cytomegalovirus exposure and HLA in healthy donors. PCR involved 60 Vbeta and 13 Jbeta primers. Only in-frame clones appear in the TCRdb table, and some are missing; sequencing was by immunoSEQ multiplex PCR. This table holds approximately 44,000 clones, about 60% found once. Study-level points and caveats: A likely sequencing artifact accounted for one observed cluster of highly shared sequence variants. On later analysis, the bulk of CMV-associated TCR beta chains appeared to be HLA-restricted.

With regard to this clone: Its antigen remains unidentified.

Between the trimmed V and J ends, which lost 2 bases and 8 bases, there was a span of 15 bases. The CDR3 loop spans 14 amino acids. Germline CDR1 MNHNS, CDR2 SASEGT. The receptor was isolated from a human donor in good health. The sequenced sample was PBMCs. This chain uses TRBV6-1 with TRBJ1-2, with a tentative D call TRBD1 (5 bases). CDR3 sequence reads: CASSERLAGRGYTF. DNA for the CDR3: TGTGCCAGCAGTGAACGACTGGCAGGGCGAGGCTACACCTTC.